Reported below is one T cell receptor beta chain. The data were taken from a study of shared clonotypes between healthy human individuals. Study background: Donors had three CD4 naive, three CD4 memory, two CD8 naive and one CD8 memory plate apiece.

The naive CD8 population came from CD45RO-negative cells selected for CCR7, without terminally differentiated effector memory CD45RA+ cells. There are 14 residues in the CDR3. CDR1 is PRHDT and CDR2 is FYEKMQ in the germline V gene (reference sequence). V dropped 5 bases and J dropped 2; count of bases not matched to a gene: 4. The test was conducted at deep level. Clones were read by immunoSEQ multiplex PCR, and TCRdb kept only the in-frame ones, dropping some. This table holds about 1,800,000 clones, approximately 94% found once. The J gene is TRBJ2-5, the V gene TRBV13; 8 bases are a match to TRBD1. This TCR came from a man in his late teens or twenties in good health. Input material: naive CD8+ T cells sorted from blood. The CDR3 loop reads CASSLRTGQETQYF. CDR3 nucleotide sequence: TGTGCCAGCAGCCTACGGACAGGGCAAGAGACCCAGTACTTC. Full variable domain (rest looked up from reference TRBV13 and TRBJ2-5): AAGVIQSPRHLIKEKRETATLKCYPIPRHDTVYWYQQGPGQDPQFLISFYEKMQSDKGSIPDRFSAQQFSDYHSELNMSSLELGDSALYFCASSLRTGQETQYFGPGTRLLVL.